This T cell receptor beta chain is drawn from a study of OX40 agonist ivuxolimab in advanced cancers. With V trimmed by 0 bases and J by 11 bases, 12 bases remained unmatched. The CDR3 covers 17 residues. The germline V gene has CDR1 MRHNA and CDR2 SNTAGT. Measured with immunoSEQ multiplex PCR; TCRdb has only the in-frame clones, and not every one. This sample has 30,000 or so clones, with 60% to 85% found just once. This TCR derives from an adult with an advanced solid tumor such as melanoma, head and neck, liver or kidney cancer. This rearrangement joins TRBV6-4 to TRBJ1-4, with 10 nucleotides matching TRBD1. The sample here was CD4+ or CD8+ T cells sorted from blood, taken in a trial of the OX40 agonist ivuxolimab. For the CDR3, the DNA is TGTGCCAGCAGTGACTCGATATTCCGGGACAGGGGTTACAAACTGTTTTTT. This sequence encodes CASSDSIFRDRGYKLFF.